This T cell receptor beta chain was recorded in a study of CD8 T cells in Susac syndrome. The V gene's germline CDR1 is DFQATT and CDR2 SNEGSKA (reference sequence). The CDR3 covers 13 residues. The ends were cut back, 3 bases at V and 0 bases at J, with 8 bases in the middle. cDNA came from roughly 0.5 to 1 ug RNA primed by random hexamers. immunoSEQ multiplex PCR amplified TCR beta CDR3 across 54 Vbeta, 13 Jbeta. TCRdb itself ran the immunoSEQ multiplex PCR reads through MiXCR, one entry per CDR3 protein. The repertoire has roughly 200,000 distinct CDR3 sequences, approximately 96% of them found once; the top ten carry approximately 0.09%. Sequencing targeted TCR beta in T cells from blood (CD8+ and CD4+).

The gene calls are TRBV20-1 and TRBJ1-1; D call uncertain. The clonotype comes from a human donor with multiple sclerosis. The sequencing input was CD4+ T cells from PBMCs. CDR3 amino acids: CSARANMNTEAFF. The DNA of the CDR3 is TGCAGTGCTAGGGCAAATATGAACACTGAAGCTTTCTTT.